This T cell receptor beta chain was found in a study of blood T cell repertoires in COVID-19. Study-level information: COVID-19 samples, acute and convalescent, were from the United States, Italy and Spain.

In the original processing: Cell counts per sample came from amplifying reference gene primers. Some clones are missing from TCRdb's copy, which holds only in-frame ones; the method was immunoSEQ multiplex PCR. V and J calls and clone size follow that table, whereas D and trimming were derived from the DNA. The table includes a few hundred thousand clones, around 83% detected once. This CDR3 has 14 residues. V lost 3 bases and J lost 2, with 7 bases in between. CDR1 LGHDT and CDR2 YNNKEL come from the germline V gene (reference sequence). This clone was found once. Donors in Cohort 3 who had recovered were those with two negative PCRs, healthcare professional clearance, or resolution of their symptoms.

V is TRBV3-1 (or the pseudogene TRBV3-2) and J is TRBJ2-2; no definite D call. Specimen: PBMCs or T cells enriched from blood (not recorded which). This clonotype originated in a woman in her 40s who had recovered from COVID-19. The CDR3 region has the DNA TGTGCCAGCAGCCAGGCTTTTAACACCGGGGAGCTGTTTTTT. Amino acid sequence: CASSQAFNTGELFF.